These 25 T cell receptor beta chains share one sample of origin, sequenced in a study of OX40 agonist ivuxolimab in advanced cancers. Generated by immunoSEQ multiplex PCR, the TCRdb table keeps only in-frame clones and is missing some. The sample consists of tens of thousands of clones, around nine tenths of them appearing once. The sample here was CD4+ or CD8+ T cells sorted from blood, taken in a trial of the OX40 agonist ivuxolimab. These receptors were taken from an adult with an advanced solid tumor such as melanoma, head and neck, liver or kidney cancer.

V usage is TRBV5-1 and J usage is TRBJ2-5, with D unresolved. Trimming cost V 0 bases and J 5 bases, with 5 bases left between them. The CDR3 runs to 12 residues. CDR1 is SGHRS, CDR2 YFSETQ, per germline. The CDR3 DNA sequence: TGCGCCAGCAGCTTGGACCGGGAGACCCAGTACTTC. It codes for CASSLDRETQYF.

The chain employs TRBV19 and TRBJ2-2; TRBD2 aligns across 12 bases. CDR1 and CDR2 from the germline V gene are LNHDA and SQIVND (reference sequence). The CDR3 spans 17 residues. Trimming took 6 bases from V and 0 from J; bases not matched to a gene: 5. The CDR3 coding sequence is TGTGCCAGTAGGACGACTAGCGGGGGAACGAACACCGGGGAGCTGTTTTTT. Encoded protein: CASRTTSGGTNTGELFF.

The V call is TRBV6-6, the J call TRBJ1-1; D is ambiguous. CDR3 length: 10 amino acids. Germline V CDR1 and CDR2: MNHNY, SVGAGI (reference sequence). Trimming removed 6 bases from V and 8 bases from J, with 7 bases in between. The CDR3 reads CASSPDEAFF. The CDR3 coding sequence is TGTGCCAGCAGCCCAGACGAAGCTTTCTTT.

A remark on this clone: This same CDR3 is encoded by further DNA sequences in the sample. This chain joins TRBV2 and TRBJ2-3; TRBD2 agrees at 13 bases. The germline CDR1 and CDR2 sequences are SNHLY and FYNNEI. Trimming took 6 bases from V and 2 from J; bases not matched to a gene: 5. This CDR3 has 16 amino acids. The DNA of the CDR3 is TGTGCCAGCAGAAGACTAGCGGGGGGTTCCACAGATACGCAGTATTTT. Translation gives CASRRLAGGSTDTQYF.

The genes are TRBV2 and TRBJ2-2; D is undetermined. The CDR3 length is 15 residues. The ends were cut back, 6 bases at V and 0 bases at J, with 11 bases in the middle. From germline, CDR1 is SNHLY and CDR2 FYNNEI. For the CDR3, the DNA is TGTGCCAGCAGCAGAAACCTACCGAACACCGGGGAGCTGTTTTTT. Its translation: CASSRNLPNTGELFF.

V and J are TRBV7-6 and TRBJ1-2; D possibly corresponds to TRBD1 (5 bases). CDR1 is SGHVS and CDR2 is FNYEAQ in the germline V gene. Trimming shortened V by 0 bases and J by 6 bases, and 14 bases separated the two germline ends. The CDR3 consists of 15 residues. The CDR3 DNA is TGTGCCAGCAGCTTAGCACCAGGGCAGGGCAATGGCTACACCTTC. Translation: CASSLAPGQGNGYTF.

The chain has TRBV5-1 and TRBJ2-3; TRBD2 matches at 12 bases. Germline CDR1 and CDR2: SGHRS and YFSETQ. V lost 4 bases, J lost 0 bases, and 9 bases stayed unmatched. The CDR3 covers 18 residues. In DNA form, the CDR3 reads TGCGCCAGCAGCCTCCGACTAGCGGGGGCCGTCAGCACAGATACGCAGTATTTT. Amino acids: CASSLRLAGAVSTDTQYF.

Only a few counts were recorded for this clone. V and J are TRBV18 and TRBJ1-2, with 9 nucleotides matching TRBD1. With 6 bases clipped from V and 5 bases from J, the junction kept 10 bases outside the gene matches. The CDR3 has 15 residues. Germline V gene lookup returns CDR1 KGHSH and CDR2 LQKENI. This CDR3 reads CASSPGTGREYGYTF. CDR3 nucleotides: TGTGCCAGCTCGCCCGGGACAGGGCGGGAGTATGGCTACACCTTC.

This clone was found a few times. This chain joins TRBV19 and TRBJ2-2, with 7 bases aligning to TRBD1. The CDR3 consists of 14 residues. CDR1 and CDR2 (germline): LNHDA, SQIVND (reference sequence). Losses at the gene ends were 7 bases for V and 4 bases for J; bases not matched to a gene: 6. The CDR3 nucleotides are TGTGCCAGTATTGAGGGGGCCGGCACCGGGGAGCTGTTTTTT. It is translated as CASIEGAGTGELFF. The full variable domain, with the rest looked up from reference TRBV19 and TRBJ2-2, is DGGITQSPKYLFRKEGQNVTLSCEQNLNHDAMYWYRQDPGQGLRLIYYSQIVNDFQKGDIAEGYSVSREKKESFPLTVTSAQKNPTAFYLCASIEGAGTGELFFGEGSRLTVL.

This clone was seen only once. The CDR3 sequence is CASSLDTGGSYYEQYF. DNA of the CDR3: TGCGCCAGCAGCCTAGACACTGGGGGATCCTACTACGAGCAGTACTTC. The gene calls are TRBV5-1 and TRBJ2-7, with D perhaps matching TRBD1 or TRBD2 (5 bases each). CDR3 length: 16 amino acids. CDR1 is SGHRS, CDR2 YFSETQ, per germline. With 4 bases removed from V and 3 bases from J, the gap between germline ends came to 20 bases.

CDR3 in amino acids: CASSPRRNYGYTF. The CDR3 region has the DNA TGTGCCAGTAGTCCACGACGGAACTATGGCTACACCTTC. The chain uses TRBV19 and TRBJ1-2; no firm D call. V lost 5 bases, J lost 2 bases, and 9 bases lay in between. CDR1 and CDR2 from the germline V gene are LNHDA and SQIVND (reference sequence). The CDR3 covers 13 residues.

The chain carries TRBV2 and TRBJ2-1; D is undetermined. V shed 5 bases and J shed 4 bases, with 9 bases lying between them. The CDR3 totals 13 residues. Germline V gene data show CDR1 as SNHLY and CDR2 as FYNNEI. CDR3 sequence reads: CASSQSPYNEQFF. CDR3 coding DNA: TGTGCCAGCAGTCAAAGCCCTTACAATGAGCAGTTCTTC.

This clone was seen just once. The CDR3 DNA reads TGTGCCATCAGTGAGACAGGGAACAACTACGAGCAGTACTTC. It codes for CAISETGNNYEQYF. V gene TRBV10-3 combines with J gene TRBJ2-7, with D possibly matching TRBD1 (6 bases). Trimming left V 2 bases short and J 3 bases short, with 11 bases between. The CDR3 has 14 amino acids. Germline CDR1 and CDR2: ENHRY and SYGVKD.

The chain links TRBV6-5 to TRBJ2-7; 7 bases are a match to TRBD1. CDR1 is MNHEY, CDR2 SVGAGI, per germline. The trim removed 5 bases at V and 0 bases at J, leaving 1 base unmatched. The CDR3 totals 13 residues. Here the CDR3 DNA reads TGTGCCAGCAGTCGACAGGGCTCCTACGAGCAGTACTTC. This translates into CASSRQGSYEQYF.

The chain links TRBV11-2 to TRBJ1-2; D is unclear. CDR1 is SGHAT, CDR2 FQNNGV, per germline. Between the trimmed V and J ends, which lost 3 bases and 9 bases, there was a span of 11 bases. The CDR3 length is 12 residues. CDR3 coding DNA: TGTGCCAGCAGCTTCCGGACTCATAGCTACACCTTC. It is translated as CASSFRTHSYTF.

The chain carries TRBV11-2 and TRBJ1-2; 10 bases are shared with TRBD1. J gave up 0 bases and V 3 bases, and 4 bases lay outside the gene matches. Germline V CDR1 and CDR2: SGHAT, FQNNGV. The length of the CDR3 is 16 residues. The CDR3 is CASSFGTGAPNYGYTF. The CDR3 bases are TGTGCCAGCAGCTTCGGGACAGGGGCTCCTAACTATGGCTACACCTTC.

The chain carries TRBV19 and TRBJ1-1; the D is unclear. Deletions cut 3 bases from V and 0 bases from J, with 5 bases between. The CDR3 runs to 13 residues. Germline CDR1 LNHDA, CDR2 SQIVND (reference sequence). CDR3 nucleotides: TGTGCCAGTAGTATTGAGTTGAACACTGAAGCTTTCTTT. Amino acids: CASSIELNTEAFF. Full variable domain (outside the CDR3, taken from reference TRBV19 and TRBJ1-1): DGGITQSPKYLFRKEGQNVTLSCEQNLNHDAMYWYRQDPGQGLRLIYYSQIVNDFQKGDIAEGYSVSREKKESFPLTVTSAQKNPTAFYLCASSIELNTEAFFGQGTRLTVV.

The chain carries TRBV6-5 and TRBJ1-3; TRBD1 agrees at 7 bases. V dropped 9 bases and J dropped 0; count of bases not matched to a gene: 8. CDR1 is MNHEY and CDR2 is SVGAGI in the germline V gene. The CDR3 is 15 amino acids. The CDR3 reads CASTPTGDSGNTIYF. CDR3 bases: TGTGCCAGTACCCCCACAGGGGACTCTGGAAACACCATATATTTT.

This chain links TRBV27 with TRBJ1-5, with 7 bases matching TRBD1. Looked up from germline, CDR1 is MNHEY and CDR2 is SMNVEV (reference sequence). The length of the CDR3 is 15 residues. V lost 3 bases, J lost 1 base, and 3 bases stayed unmatched. The CDR3 protein is CASSFSRGSNQPQHF. The CDR3 DNA reads TGTGCCAGCAGTTTTTCCAGGGGGAGCAATCAGCCCCAGCATTTT.

The rearrangement uses TRBV19 and TRBJ1-2; possibly TRBD1 for D (5 bases). Trimming removed 5 bases at V and 2 bases at J, with 12 bases between. The CDR3 is 14 residues long. The germline CDR1 and CDR2 sequences are LNHDA and SQIVND (reference sequence). The CDR3 sequence: CASSEEGRNYGYTF. The CDR3 bases are TGTGCCAGTAGTGAGGAGGGGCGAAACTATGGCTACACCTTC.

The chain links TRBV19 to TRBJ1-4, with TRBD1 matching over 7 bases. V gave up 6 bases and J gave up 4 bases; unmatched junction bases: 11. The CDR3 sequence is 16 residues long. Germline V gives CDR1 LNHDA, CDR2 SQIVND (reference sequence). The DNA of the CDR3 is TGTGCCAGTAGGGGACTTCCGGGACAGAATAATGAAAAACTGTTTTTT. Encoded protein: CASRGLPGQNNEKLFF.

The V call is TRBV7-2, the J call TRBJ2-2; D is unclear. Germline CDR1 and CDR2: SGHTA and FQGNSA. V gave up 5 bases and J gave up 7 bases, with 17 bases separating them. The CDR3 length is 15 residues. The CDR3 DNA follows: TGTGCCAGCAGCACAGCCCGAAAAAAGGGCGGGGAGCTGTTTTTT. Residues: CASSTARKKGGELFF.

The chain employs TRBV11-2 and TRBJ1-5; D unresolved. The CDR3 runs 15 residues. CDR1 is SGHAT and CDR2 is FQNNGV in the germline V gene. Trimming removed 6 bases from V and 0 bases from J, with 12 bases in between. The CDR3 reads CASSLDGDSNQPQHF. CDR3 nucleotides: TGTGCCAGCAGTCTGGACGGGGATAGCAATCAGCCCCAGCATTTT.

This rearrangement joins TRBV19 to TRBJ2-4; D is uncertain. The V end lost 6 bases, the J end lost 1 base, and 10 bases lay between the germline ends. Germline V gene data show CDR1 as LNHDA and CDR2 as SQIVND (reference sequence). The length of the CDR3 is 14 residues. For the CDR3, the DNA is TGTGCCAGTAGACCCGATCGGGCCAAAAACATTCAGTACTTC. Translating gives CASRPDRAKNIQYF.

This rearrangement joins TRBV11-2 to TRBJ1-2; D unresolved. The germline V gene has CDR1 SGHAT and CDR2 FQNNGV. The CDR3 consists of 13 residues. V was cut by 3 bases and J by 8 bases, with 13 bases left in between. In nucleotides, the CDR3 is TGTGCCAGCAGCTTCGAAGGGTTGGGCGGCTACACCTTC. This translates into CASSFEGLGGYTF.